This T cell receptor beta chain was captured in a study of blood T cell repertoires in COVID-19. Resolution of symptoms, clearance, or two negative PCRs was present in recovered Cohort 3 donors. This CDR3 spans 17 amino acids. Germline V gives CDR1 KGHSH, CDR2 LQKENI. V shed 2 bases, J shed 1 base, and the junction held 8 bases outside the gene matches. This clone was counted between two and nine times. Produced via immunoSEQ multiplex PCR; TCRdb's table is partial and in-frame only. The repertoire includes about 480,000 clones, around 87% of them detected once, and around 1.9% sits in the top ten. The TCR sequence derives from a woman aged 40 to 50 who had recovered from COVID-19. The sample taken for sequencing was PBMCs or T cells enriched from blood (not recorded which). The chain uses TRBV18 and TRBJ1-1, with 9 positions matching TRBD1. For the CDR3, the DNA is TGTGCCAGCTCACCAATCTCGGGACAGGGTGCGAACACTGAAGCTTTCTTT. Translated, it gives CASSPISGQGANTEAFF. The whole variable domain, filled in from reference TRBV18 and TRBJ1-1, reads NAGVMQNPRHLVRRRGQEARLRCSPMKGHSHVYWYRQLPEEGLKFMVYLQKENIIDESGMPKERFSAEFPKEGPSILRIQQVVRGDSAAYFCASSPISGQGANTEAFFGQGTRLTVV.